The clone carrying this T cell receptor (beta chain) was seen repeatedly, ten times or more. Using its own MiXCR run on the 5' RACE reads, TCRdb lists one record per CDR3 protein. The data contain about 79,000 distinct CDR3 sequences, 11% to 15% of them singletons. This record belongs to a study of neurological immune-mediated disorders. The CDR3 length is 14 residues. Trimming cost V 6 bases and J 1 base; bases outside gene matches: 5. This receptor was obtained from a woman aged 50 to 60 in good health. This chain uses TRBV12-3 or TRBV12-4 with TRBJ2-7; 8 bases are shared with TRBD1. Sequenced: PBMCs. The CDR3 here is CASSTGTGSYEQYF. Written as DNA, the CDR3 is TGTGCCAGCAGCACCGGGACAGGATCCTACGAGCAGTACTTC.